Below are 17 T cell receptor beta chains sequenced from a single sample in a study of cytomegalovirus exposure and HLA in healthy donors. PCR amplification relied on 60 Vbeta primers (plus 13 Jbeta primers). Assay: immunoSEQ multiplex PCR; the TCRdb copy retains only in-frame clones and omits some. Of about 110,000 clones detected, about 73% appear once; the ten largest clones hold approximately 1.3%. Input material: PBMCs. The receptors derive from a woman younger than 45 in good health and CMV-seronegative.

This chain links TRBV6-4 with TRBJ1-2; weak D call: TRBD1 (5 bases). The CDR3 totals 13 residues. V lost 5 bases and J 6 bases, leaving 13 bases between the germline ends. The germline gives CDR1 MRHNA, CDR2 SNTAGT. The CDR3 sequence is CASSPSGLNGYTF. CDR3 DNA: TGTGCCAGCAGTCCTTCGGGACTGAATGGCTACACCTTC.

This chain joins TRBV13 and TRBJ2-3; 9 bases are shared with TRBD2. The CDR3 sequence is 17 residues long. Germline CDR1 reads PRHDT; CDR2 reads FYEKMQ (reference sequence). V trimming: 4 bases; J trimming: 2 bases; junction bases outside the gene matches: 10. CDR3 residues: CASSSRLAEGATDTQYF. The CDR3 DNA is TGTGCCAGCAGCTCTAGACTAGCGGAGGGGGCCACAGATACGCAGTATTTT. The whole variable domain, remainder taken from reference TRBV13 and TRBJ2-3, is AAGVIQSPRHLIKEKRETATLKCYPIPRHDTVYWYQQGPGQDPQFLISFYEKMQSDKGSIPDRFSAQQFSDYHSELNMSSLELGDSALYFCASSSRLAEGATDTQYFGPGTRLTVL.

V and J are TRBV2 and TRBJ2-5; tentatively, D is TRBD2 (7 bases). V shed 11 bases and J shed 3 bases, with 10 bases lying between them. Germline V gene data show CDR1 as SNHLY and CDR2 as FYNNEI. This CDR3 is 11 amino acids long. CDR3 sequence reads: CAEGGKETQYF. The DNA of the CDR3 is TGTGCCGAGGGGGGGAAAGAGACCCAGTACTTC.

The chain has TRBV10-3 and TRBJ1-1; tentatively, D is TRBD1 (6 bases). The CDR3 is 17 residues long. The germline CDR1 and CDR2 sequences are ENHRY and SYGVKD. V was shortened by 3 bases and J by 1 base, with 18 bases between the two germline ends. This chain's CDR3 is CAISEGGAGTRNTEAFF. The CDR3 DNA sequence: TGTGCCATCAGTGAAGGGGGGGCGGGGACGCGGAACACTGAAGCTTTCTTT.

For the CDR3, the DNA is TGTGCCAGCAGTGAAGCAGGGAGGGCCTACAATGAGCAGTTCTTC. Translating it yields CASSEAGRAYNEQFF. The rearrangement joins TRBV6-1 to TRBJ2-1; 7 bases agree with TRBD2. The V segment lost 0 bases and the J segment 2 bases; nucleotides outside the gene matches: 1. The CDR3 loop spans 15 amino acids. Germline lookup yields CDR1 MNHNS and CDR2 SASEGT.

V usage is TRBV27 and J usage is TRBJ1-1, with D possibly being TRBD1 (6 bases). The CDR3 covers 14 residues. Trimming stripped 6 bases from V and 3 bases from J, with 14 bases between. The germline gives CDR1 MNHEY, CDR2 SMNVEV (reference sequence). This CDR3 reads CASSRYRVDTEAFF. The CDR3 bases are TGTGCCAGCAGCCGATACAGGGTCGACACTGAAGCTTTCTTT.

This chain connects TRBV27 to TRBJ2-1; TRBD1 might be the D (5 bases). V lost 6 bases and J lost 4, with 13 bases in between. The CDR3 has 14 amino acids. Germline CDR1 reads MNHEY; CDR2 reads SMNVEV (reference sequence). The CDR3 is CASRILTGYNEQFF. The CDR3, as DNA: TGTGCCAGCAGGATACTTACAGGTTACAATGAGCAGTTCTTC.

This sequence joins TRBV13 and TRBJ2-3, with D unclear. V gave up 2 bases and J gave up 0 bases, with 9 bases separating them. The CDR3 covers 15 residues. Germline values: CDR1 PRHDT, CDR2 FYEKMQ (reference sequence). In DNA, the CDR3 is TGTGCCAGCAGCTTATGGCACGCTAGCACAGATACGCAGTATTTT. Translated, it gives CASSLWHASTDTQYF.

Written as DNA, the CDR3 is TGTGCCAGCTCACCGGGGCTAGGTGAGACCCAGTACTTC. Protein product: CASSPGLGETQYF. This chain joins TRBV18 and TRBJ2-5, with TRBD1 as a possible D gene (5 bases). Germline-derived CDR1 and CDR2 are KGHSH and LQKENI. The CDR3 is made up of 13 amino acids. V was trimmed by 3 bases and J by 5 bases, leaving 10 bases between them.

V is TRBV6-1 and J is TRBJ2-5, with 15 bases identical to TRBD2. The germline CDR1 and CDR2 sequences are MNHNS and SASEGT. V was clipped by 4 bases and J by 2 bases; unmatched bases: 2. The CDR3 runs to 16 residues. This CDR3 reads CASSGGLAGGQETQYF. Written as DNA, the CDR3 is TGTGCCAGCAGTGGAGGACTAGCGGGAGGGCAAGAGACCCAGTACTTC.

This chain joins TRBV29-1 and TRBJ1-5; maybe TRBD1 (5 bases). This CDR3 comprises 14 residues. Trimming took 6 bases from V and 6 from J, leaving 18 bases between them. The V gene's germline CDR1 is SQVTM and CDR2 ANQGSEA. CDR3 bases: TGCAGCGTACTGGTAGGGGATCGTACTCAGCCCCAGCATTTT. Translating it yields CSVLVGDRTQPQHF.

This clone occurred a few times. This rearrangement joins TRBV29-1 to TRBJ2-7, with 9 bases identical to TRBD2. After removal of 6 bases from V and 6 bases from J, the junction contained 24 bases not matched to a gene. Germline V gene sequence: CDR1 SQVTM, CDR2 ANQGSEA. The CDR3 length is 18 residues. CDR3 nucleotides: TGCAGCGTAATACAGGTTGGTAGCGGGGGCAATAAGCCTACCGAGCAGTACTTC. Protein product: CSVIQVGSGGNKPTEQYF.

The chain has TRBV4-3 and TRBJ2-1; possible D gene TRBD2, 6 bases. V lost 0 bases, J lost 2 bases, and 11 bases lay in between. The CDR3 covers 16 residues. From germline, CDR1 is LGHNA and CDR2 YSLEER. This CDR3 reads CASSQDPGSPYNEQFF. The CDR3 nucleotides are TGCGCCAGCAGCCAAGACCCCGGGAGCCCCTACAATGAGCAGTTCTTC.

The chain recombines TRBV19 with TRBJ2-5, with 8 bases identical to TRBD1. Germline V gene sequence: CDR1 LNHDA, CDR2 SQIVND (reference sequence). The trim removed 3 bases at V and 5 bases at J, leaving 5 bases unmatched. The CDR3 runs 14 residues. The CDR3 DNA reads TGTGCCAGTAGTATGAGCAGGGGGCGGGAGACCCAGTACTTC. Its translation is CASSMSRGRETQYF. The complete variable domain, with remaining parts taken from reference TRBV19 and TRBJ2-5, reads DGGITQSPKYLFRKEGQNVTLSCEQNLNHDAMYWYRQDPGQGLRLIYYSQIVNDFQKGDIAEGYSVSREKKESFPLTVTSAQKNPTAFYLCASSMSRGRETQYFGPGTRLLVL.

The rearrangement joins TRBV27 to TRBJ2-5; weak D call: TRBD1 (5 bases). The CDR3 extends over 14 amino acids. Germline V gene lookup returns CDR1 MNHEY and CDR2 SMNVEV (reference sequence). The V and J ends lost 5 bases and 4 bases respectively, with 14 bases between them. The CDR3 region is CASSRDSVVETQYF. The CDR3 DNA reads TGTGCCAGCAGTCGTGACAGTGTAGTAGAGACCCAGTACTTC.

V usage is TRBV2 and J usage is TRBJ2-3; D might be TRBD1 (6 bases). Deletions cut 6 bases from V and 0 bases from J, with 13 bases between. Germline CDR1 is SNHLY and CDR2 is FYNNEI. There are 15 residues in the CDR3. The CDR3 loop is CASRANRDSTDTQYF. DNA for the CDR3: TGTGCCAGCAGGGCCAACAGGGATAGCACAGATACGCAGTATTTT.

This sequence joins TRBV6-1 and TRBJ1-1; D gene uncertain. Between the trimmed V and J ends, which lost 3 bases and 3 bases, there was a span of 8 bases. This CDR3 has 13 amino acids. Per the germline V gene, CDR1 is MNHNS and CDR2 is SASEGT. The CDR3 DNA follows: TGTGCCAGCAGTGAGGGCAGGCACACTGAAGCTTTCTTT. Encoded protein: CASSEGRHTEAFF.